The 22 T cell receptor beta chains listed next were all sequenced from one sample in a study of Graves' ophthalmopathy and Graves' hyperthyroidism. CDR3 regions of TCR beta were amplified from RNA transcripts. The library came from an HTBI-primed first-round RT-PCR and a second-round multiplex PCR. TCRdb processed the multiplex PCR reads anew with MiXCR; each CDR3 protein has one entry. The sample has approximately 1.2 million distinct CDR3 sequences, approximately 35% seen once; the top ten hold over 8.5%. Sequenced material: peripheral blood or thyroid tissue (not recorded which). The receptor set was obtained from an adult man with Graves' hyperthyroidism.

This chain uses TRBV6-2 or TRBV6-3 with TRBJ2-7; D is uncertain. CDR1 is MNHEY, CDR2 SVGEGT, per germline. V was pared by 8 bases and J by 0 bases, with 14 bases between. This CDR3 region has 14 residues. The CDR3 DNA reads as TGTGCCAGCGGGCTTGGACGCCTCTCCTACGAGCAGTACTTC. The encoded protein is CASGLGRLSYEQYF.

The chain combines TRBV20-1 with TRBJ2-5, with D unresolved. The CDR3 runs 15 residues. V lost 3 bases, J lost 0 bases, and 14 bases lay in between. Germline CDR1 and CDR2: DFQATT and SNEGSKA (reference sequence). CDR3 protein: CSASPRASYQETQYF. DNA for the CDR3: TGCAGTGCTAGCCCACGTGCTTCGTACCAAGAGACCCAGTACTTC.

This clonotype has a count of ten or more. The chain uses TRBV20-1 and TRBJ1-1; 7 bases align to TRBD1. Germline loops: CDR1 DFQATT, CDR2 SNEGSKA (reference sequence). This CDR3 has 12 residues. J lost 13 bases, V lost 8 bases, and 16 bases had no gene match. The CDR3 nucleotides read TGCAGTAACCCCGACAGGGTTGGGGATGGTTTCTTT. Encoded protein: CSNPDRVGDGFF.

The chain links TRBV30 to TRBJ1-2; D gene uncertain. The germline gives CDR1 GTSNPN, CDR2 SVGIG (reference sequence). The CDR3 has 13 residues. The V end lost 0 bases, the J end lost 3 bases, and 8 bases lay between the germline ends. Written as DNA, the CDR3 is TGTGCCTGGAGTGTACGTAGGGACTATGGCTACACCTTC. This sequence encodes CAWSVRRDYGYTF.

At least ten counts were recorded for this clonotype. The CDR3 DNA follows: TGTGCCATCAGTGAAAGGCAGACTGAAGCTTTCTTT. As protein: CAISERQTEAFF. The rearrangement uses TRBV10-3 and TRBJ1-1, with D uncertain. Between the trimmed V and J ends, which lost 3 bases and 5 bases, there was a span of 7 bases. The germline gives CDR1 ENHRY, CDR2 SYGVKD. The CDR3 is made up of 12 amino acids.

The V gene is TRBV2, the J gene TRBJ1-1; weak D call: TRBD1 (6 bases). The germline gives CDR1 SNHLY, CDR2 FYNNEI. With 6 bases removed from V and 6 bases from J, the gap between germline ends came to 14 bases. CDR3 length equals 13 residues. The CDR3 DNA sequence: TGTGCCAGCAGCCTCAGGGGTTTTTCTGAAGCTTTCTTT. As protein: CASSLRGFSEAFF. The whole variable domain, filled in from reference TRBV2 and TRBJ1-1, reads EPEVTQTPSHQVTQMGQEVILRCVPISNHLYFYWYRQILGQKVEFLVSFYNNEISEKSEIFDDQFSVERPDGSNFTLKIRSTKLEDSAMYFCASSLRGFSEAFFGQGTRLTVV.

This clonotype has ten or more counts. J is TRBJ1-4 and V is TRBV12-3 or TRBV12-4; D gene unclear. Trimming cost V 7 bases and J 8 bases, with 11 bases left between them. CDR3 length: 12 residues. CDR3 sequence: CASTFGGEKLFF. As DNA, the CDR3 is TGTGCCAGCACCTTCGGTGGGGAAAAACTGTTTTTT.

In its sample, this clonotype was seen many times. This rearrangement joins TRBV25-1 to TRBJ1-3, with D possibly TRBD1 on 5 matching bases. The V end was cut by 0 bases, the J end by 4 bases, with 10 bases between. This CDR3 has 15 amino acids. Germline CDR1 MGHDK, CDR2 SYGVNS. The CDR3 here is CASSEYGGRGNTIYF. The CDR3 nucleotides read TGTGCCAGCAGTGAATATGGGGGTCGAGGAAACACCATATATTTT.

This clonotype was seen at least ten times. The rearrangement links TRBV13 to TRBJ2-7, with D uncertain. The germline gives CDR1 PRHDT, CDR2 FYEKMQ (reference sequence). The CDR3 consists of 13 residues. The germline V and J ends were trimmed by 3 bases and 1 base, with 7 bases remaining between them. CDR3 in DNA: TGTGCCAGCAGCTTTGTTAGGTCCTACGAGCAGTACTTC. Its translation is CASSFVRSYEQYF.

The chain joins TRBV29-1 to TRBJ2-5; 7 bases agree with TRBD1. Germline trimming cut 4 bases from V and 5 bases from J; bases unmatched to any gene: 7. CDR3 length: 13 residues. In germline, CDR1 is SQVTM, CDR2 ANQGSEA. The CDR3 here is CSVVTRGSETQYF. The CDR3 nucleotides read TGCAGCGTTGTAACCAGGGGGTCGGAGACCCAGTACTTC. Variable domain in full (rest from reference TRBV29-1 and TRBJ2-5): SAVISQKPSRDICQRGTSLTIQCQVDSQVTMMFWYRQQPGQSLTLIATANQGSEATYESGFVIDKFPISRPNLTFSTLTVSNMSPEDSSIYLCSVVTRGSETQYFGPGTRLLVL.

The V gene is TRBV20-1, the J gene TRBJ2-5; 9 bases line up with TRBD1. V trimming: 3 bases; J trimming: 5 bases; junction bases outside the gene matches: 7. Per germline, CDR1 DFQATT and CDR2 SNEGSKA (reference sequence). This CDR3 comprises 14 residues. CDR3 coding DNA: TGCAGTGCTAGTACAGGGACAGGGTGGGAGACCCAGTACTTC. Residues: CSASTGTGWETQYF.

This clonotype was detected ten times or more. V usage is TRBV2 and J usage is TRBJ1-5, with 9 bases that match TRBD1. The CDR3 extends over 14 amino acids. The V gene end was trimmed by 5 bases and the J gene end by 6 bases; junction bases not matched to a gene: 5. Per germline, CDR1 SNHLY and CDR2 FYNNEI. CDR3 protein: CASSTGQGRQPQHF. DNA of the CDR3: TGTGCCAGCAGTACGGGACAGGGCCGTCAGCCCCAGCATTTT.

In the case of this clonotype: Compared with germline, one end of the junction differs, possibly owing to a read error. The rearrangement uses TRBV6-5 and TRBJ1-4, with D possibly being TRBD1 (5 bases). The germline gives CDR1 MNHEY, CDR2 SVGAGI. The CDR3 spans 15 residues. The CDR3 spells CASSYSGGAGEKLFF. Written as DNA, the CDR3 is TGTGCCAGCAGCTACTCGGGGGGTGCGGGTGAAAAACTGTTTTTT.

This clonotype was observed many times. The chain joins TRBV20-1 to TRBJ2-7, with 7 bases lining up with TRBD1. Germline V gives CDR1 DFQATT, CDR2 SNEGSKA (reference sequence). The ends lost 5 bases at V and 2 bases at J; junction bases unmatched: 6. This CDR3 comprises 13 residues. The CDR3 coding sequence is TGCAGTGCTTCAGGGGGTACCCCCTACGAGCAGTACTTC. It specifies CSASGGTPYEQYF.

This clonotype was seen repeatedly, ten times or more. The chain recombines TRBV7-9 with TRBJ1-2, with D possibly being TRBD1 (5 bases). CDR3 length: 15 amino acids. Germline assignment: CDR1 SEHNR and CDR2 FQNEAQ (reference sequence). V lost 4 bases and J 6 bases, leaving 18 bases between the germline ends. CDR3 protein: CASSSTVGVGDGYTF. Written as DNA, the CDR3 is TGTGCCAGCAGCTCAACCGTAGGGGTCGGGGATGGCTACACCTTC.

This clonotype was found a few times. The genes are TRBV7-8 and TRBJ1-1; the D is unclear. CDR1 and CDR2 (germline): SGHVS, FQNEAQ. Deletions cut 3 bases from V and 0 bases from J, with 14 bases between. This CDR3 is 16 amino acids long. This CDR3 is CASSFESGSLNTEAFF. CDR3 coding DNA: TGTGCCAGCAGCTTCGAAAGTGGCAGCTTGAACACTGAAGCTTTCTTT.

This clonotype was seen only a few times. The genes are TRBV6-2 or TRBV6-3 and TRBJ2-2; TRBD2 matches 7 bases. The V and J ends lost 4 bases and 3 bases, in that order; junction bases with no gene match: 2. There are 14 residues in the CDR3. CDR1 is MNHEY, CDR2 SVGEGT, per germline. CDR3 sequence: CASSFAGDTGELFF. CDR3 coding DNA: TGTGCCAGCAGTTTCGCGGGGGACACCGGGGAGCTGTTTTTT.

This clonotype was detected once. The J gene is TRBJ2-5, the V gene TRBV11-1; 8 nucleotides line up with TRBD1. The length of the CDR3 is 14 residues. Per the germline V gene, CDR1 is SGHAT and CDR2 is FQDESV (reference sequence). The V and J ends lost 8 bases and 3 bases, in that order; junction bases with no gene match: 8. The CDR3 region has the DNA TGTGCCAGCGACCGGACAGGGACAGAAGAGACCCAGTACTTC. Its protein product is CASDRTGTEETQYF.

Only a few counts were recorded for this clonotype. The chain combines TRBV10-3 with TRBJ2-7; D call uncertain. Trimming shortened V by 6 bases and J by 1 base, and 10 bases separated the two germline ends. The CDR3 totals 13 residues. The germline CDR1 and CDR2 sequences are ENHRY and SYGVKD. The CDR3 DNA reads TGTGCCATCAGAACAGCTCTGTCCTACGAGCAGTACTTC. Amino acid sequence: CAIRTALSYEQYF.

V is TRBV10-3 and J is TRBJ1-5; no firm D call. CDR1 is ENHRY, CDR2 SYGVKD, per germline. V lost 4 bases to trimming and J lost 11 bases, with 18 bases between them. The CDR3 runs 14 residues. CDR3: CAISGSAGQETQHF. The CDR3 DNA reads as TGTGCCATCAGTGGGTCTGCGGGCCAAGAGACCCAGCATTTT.

V and J are TRBV4-1 and TRBJ2-5; maybe TRBD1 (6 bases). The CDR3 totals 15 residues. Germline values: CDR1 MGHRA, CDR2 YSYEKL. Trimming stripped 5 bases from V and 1 base from J, with 14 bases between. The CDR3 nucleotides are TGCGCCAGCAGCTATCGGGACACCGTCCAAGAGACCCAGTACTTC. Amino acid sequence: CASSYRDTVQETQYF.

In this sample, this clonotype turned up a few times. This chain connects TRBV10-3 to TRBJ1-2; D is undetermined. Germline CDR1 reads ENHRY; CDR2 reads SYGVKD. CDR3 length: 15 residues. Trimming stripped 10 bases from V and 0 bases from J, with 18 bases between. CDR3 DNA: TGTGCCAGCAGAGTTACCCCAGGAACTAACTATGGCTACACCTTC. Its protein is CASRVTPGTNYGYTF.